These 29 T cell receptor beta chains came from one sample sequenced in a study of PD-L1 blockade in urothelial cancer. Described time point: peripheral blood 6 weeks after treatment start. Only in-frame clones appear in the TCRdb table, and some are missing; sequencing was by immunoSEQ multiplex PCR. The sample shows 35,000 to 45,000 clones, about 90% of them seen only once. The source material was PBMCs, sampled around atezolizumab (anti-PD-L1) treatment. Receptor source: a man in his 70s with urothelial cancer.

This clone has a handful of counts. This sequence joins TRBV30 and TRBJ1-1; D not certain. Between the trimmed V and J ends, which lost 1 base and 1 base, there was a span of 10 bases. The length of the CDR3 is 14 residues. Germline values: CDR1 GTSNPN, CDR2 SVGIG (reference sequence). CDR3 nucleotides: TGTGCCTGGAGTGCGGGGTGGGGGAACACTGAAGCTTTCTTT. Translated: CAWSAGWGNTEAFF.

The gene calls are TRBV10-3 and TRBJ1-3; a possible D gene is TRBD1 (5 bases). Per germline, CDR1 ENHRY and CDR2 SYGVKD. V lost 7 bases, J lost 0 bases, and 16 bases lay in between. The CDR3 is made up of 16 amino acids. CDR3 protein: CAITPTVFRSGNTIYF. CDR3 DNA sequence: TGTGCCATCACTCCGACAGTCTTCCGCTCTGGAAACACCATATATTTT.

The rearrangement links TRBV5-1 to TRBJ1-2, with unresolved D. The length of the CDR3 is 13 residues. V was cut by 4 bases and J by 1 base, with 8 bases left in between. Per the germline V gene, CDR1 is SGHRS and CDR2 is YFSETQ. The CDR3 region has the DNA TGCGCCAGCAGCCCCGGAGATAACTATGGCTACACCTTC. It is translated as CASSPGDNYGYTF.

In this sample, this clone turned up once. The chain has TRBV28 and TRBJ1-1, with TRBD1 as a possible D gene (5 bases). The V and J ends lost 3 bases and 2 bases respectively, with 16 bases between them. The germline CDR1 and CDR2 sequences are MDHEN and SYDVKM. The CDR3 spans 16 residues. In DNA form, the CDR3 reads TGTGCCAGCAGTTTCGCGACAGACCCCCTCAACACTGAAGCTTTCTTT. It is translated as CASSFATDPLNTEAFF.

The chain recombines TRBV7-9 with TRBJ2-5; no definite D call. Trimming pared 4 bases from V and 5 bases from J, leaving 8 bases between. The length of the CDR3 is 12 residues. The germline V gene has CDR1 SEHNR and CDR2 FQNEAQ (reference sequence). CDR3 residues: CASSSVSETQYF. The CDR3 nucleotides read TGTGCCAGCAGCTCCGTTTCGGAGACCCAGTACTTC.

This clone was detected only a few times. The rearrangement uses TRBV28 and TRBJ2-7; 12 bases line up with TRBD2. The CDR3 spans 14 residues. Unmatched junction bases numbered 5, after V lost 8 bases and J lost 3 bases. Germline CDR1 reads MDHEN; CDR2 reads SYDVKM. CDR3 DNA: TGTGCCAGCCCCGGACTAGCGGGGATCTACGAGCAGTACTTC. Residues: CASPGLAGIYEQYF.

This chain links TRBV2 with TRBJ1-4; 10 positions match TRBD1. The V and J ends lost 6 bases and 8 bases, in that order; junction bases with no gene match: 6. The CDR3 contains 14 residues. The V gene's germline CDR1 is SNHLY and CDR2 FYNNEI. In nucleotides, the CDR3 is TGTGCCAGCAGGCCGGGACAGGGGCGGGAAAAACTGTTTTTT. Its translation: CASRPGQGREKLFF.

The chain carries TRBV6-1 and TRBJ2-7, with 10 bases fitting TRBD2. This CDR3 spans 21 amino acids. Per germline, CDR1 MNHNS and CDR2 SASEGT. Trimming at V came to 2 bases and at J to 4 bases, leaving 23 bases not matched to a gene. The CDR3 region has the DNA TGTGCCAGCAGTGAACGGGGGTGGGCTAGCGGGAGAGGGGCGGGGGGTTACGAGCAGTACTTC. Protein sequence: CASSERGWASGRGAGGYEQYF.

V is TRBV7-8 and J is TRBJ1-2, with D uncertain. This CDR3 spans 13 amino acids. Trimming removed 1 base from V and 5 bases from J, with 8 bases in between. Germline V CDR1 and CDR2: SGHVS, FQNEAQ. CDR3 protein: CASSLGLGYGYTF. In nucleotides, the CDR3 is TGTGCCAGCAGCTTAGGACTGGGTTATGGCTACACCTTC.

This clone was detected only a few times. J is TRBJ2-1 and V is TRBV30, with D maybe TRBD2 (6 bases). CDR3 length: 15 residues. Trimming shortened V by 0 bases and J by 2 bases, and 11 bases separated the two germline ends. In germline, CDR1 is GTSNPN, CDR2 SVGIG (reference sequence). The CDR3 loop reads CAWSVRGLTYNEQFF. Here the CDR3 DNA reads TGTGCCTGGAGTGTACGGGGGTTAACCTACAATGAGCAGTTCTTC. The full variable domain, with the rest looked up from reference TRBV30 and TRBJ2-1, is SQTIHQWPATLVQPVGSPLSLECTVEGTSNPNLYWYRQAAGRGLQLLFYSVGIGQISSEVPQNLSASRPQDRQFILSSKKLLLSDSGFYLCAWSVRGLTYNEQFFGPGTRLTVL.

This clone was seen a single time. V gene TRBV27 combines with J gene TRBJ2-7; 8 bases are a match to TRBD2. The germline gives CDR1 MNHEY, CDR2 SMNVEV (reference sequence). This CDR3 is 15 amino acids long. With V trimmed by 6 bases and J by 4 bases, 11 bases remained unmatched. For the CDR3, the DNA is TGTGCCAGCAGCCCCACGACTAGCGAGACTTACGAGCAGTACTTC. It translates to CASSPTTSETYEQYF.

V usage is TRBV5-1 and J usage is TRBJ2-1; 7 bases fit TRBD2. Germline trimming cut 3 bases from V and 4 bases from J; bases unmatched to any gene: 7. The V gene's germline CDR1 is SGHRS and CDR2 YFSETQ. This CDR3 region has 15 residues. Written as DNA, the CDR3 is TGCGCCAGCAGCTCTGTGACTAGCTCGTACAATGAGCAGTTCTTC. Translating it yields CASSSVTSSYNEQFF. The whole variable domain, filled in from reference TRBV5-1 and TRBJ2-1, reads KAGVTQTPRYLIKTRGQQVTLSCSPISGHRSVSWYQQTPGQGLQFLFEYFSETQRNKGNFPGRFSGRQFSNSRSEMNVSTLELGDSALYLCASSSVTSSYNEQFFGPGTRLTVL.

The chain is built from TRBV5-1 and TRBJ1-5; D ambiguous. The germline CDR1 and CDR2 sequences are SGHRS and YFSETQ. The CDR3 is made up of 14 amino acids. The V end was cut by 0 bases, the J end by 4 bases, with 8 bases between. CDR3 in DNA: TGCGCCAGCAGCTTGGCCGGAGCTAATCAGCCCCAGCATTTT. It encodes CASSLAGANQPQHF.

The chain employs TRBV5-8 and TRBJ2-1; TRBD2 is a possible D gene (5 bases). The CDR3 extends over 12 amino acids. Trimming cost V 3 bases and J 12 bases, with 13 bases left between them. Per germline, CDR1 SGHTS and CDR2 YDEGEE. The chain's CDR3 is CASSSEGGPQFF. The DNA of the CDR3 is TGTGCCAGCAGCTCGGAAGGAGGCCCGCAGTTCTTC.

CDR3: CASSFTGATGELFF. CDR3 nucleotide sequence: TGTGCCAGCAGTTTCACAGGGGCCACCGGGGAGCTGTTTTTT. This chain joins TRBV27 and TRBJ2-2, with TRBD1 identical over 7 bases. The CDR3 loop spans 14 amino acids. After removal of 3 bases from V and 4 bases from J, the junction contained 2 bases not matched to a gene. Germline V CDR1 and CDR2: MNHEY, SMNVEV (reference sequence).

This clone is a singleton in its sample. The chain joins TRBV4-2 to TRBJ2-6; 9 bases align to TRBD1. The V gene end was trimmed by 0 bases and the J gene end by 4 bases; junction bases not matched to a gene: 7. The CDR3 contains 18 residues. CDR1 and CDR2 (germline): LGHNA, YNFKEQ. The DNA of the CDR3 is TGTGCCAGCAGCCAAGATGGGACAGGGTTGGCAGGGGCCAACGTCCTGACTTTC. Protein sequence: CASSQDGTGLAGANVLTF.

This sequence joins TRBV4-1 and TRBJ1-1, with D maybe TRBD1 (6 bases). With 0 bases removed from V and 5 bases from J, the gap between germline ends came to 13 bases. CDR1 is MGHRA, CDR2 YSYEKL, per germline. The length of the CDR3 is 15 residues. The CDR3 region is CASSQDGAGVTEAFF. Written as DNA, the CDR3 is TGCGCCAGCAGCCAAGACGGGGCAGGGGTGACTGAAGCTTTCTTT.

The CDR3 bases are TGTGCCAGCTTCCCTTCGACCCCGGGACAGGGGCCGAGAGGGCCCCCAAGGAATGAGCAGTTCTTC. Amino acid sequence: CASFPSTPGQGPRGPPRNEQFF. The rearrangement links TRBV21-1 to TRBJ2-1; TRBD1 is the table's D call, not checked against the DNA. TRBV21-1 counts as a pseudogene. This CDR3 is 22 amino acids long.

This rearrangement joins TRBV27 to TRBJ2-7, with 7 bases lining up with TRBD2. CDR3 length: 15 amino acids. The germline V gene encodes CDR1 MNHEY and CDR2 SMNVEV (reference sequence). J was trimmed by 6 bases and V by 5 bases; bases with no gene match: 13. CDR3 in DNA: TGTGCCAGCAGTCCGTTGGGGGGGTATCGGGTCGAGCAGTACTTC. Translation gives CASSPLGGYRVEQYF.

The V call is TRBV9, the J call TRBJ2-1; TRBD2 matches at 9 bases. Germline values: CDR1 SGDLS, CDR2 YYNGEE. The CDR3 has 16 residues. With 0 bases clipped from V and 4 bases from J, the junction kept 5 bases outside the gene matches. DNA of the CDR3: TGTGCCAGCAGCGTAGGCAGTAGCGGGAGTTACAATGAGCAGTTCTTC. It specifies CASSVGSSGSYNEQFF.

The V call is TRBV10-1, the J call TRBJ1-2; D perhaps matches TRBD1 (5 bases). CDR3 length: 13 residues. In germline, CDR1 is WNHNN, CDR2 SYGVQD (reference sequence). Trimming stripped 10 bases from V and 0 bases from J, with 12 bases between. CDR3 sequence reads: CATRWGANYGYTF. The CDR3 DNA follows: TGCGCCACCAGGTGGGGGGCTAACTATGGCTACACCTTC.

The chain uses TRBV4-2 and TRBJ2-5; 8 positions agree with TRBD1. The CDR3 is 14 residues long. Germline V CDR1 and CDR2: LGHNA, YNFKEQ. The ends lost 4 bases at V and 5 bases at J; junction bases unmatched: 6. The CDR3 protein is CASSRTGSGETQYF. The CDR3 region has the DNA TGTGCCAGCAGCCGGACAGGGTCGGGGGAGACCCAGTACTTC.

The chain combines TRBV5-1 with TRBJ2-3, with 13 bases that match TRBD2. V gave up 4 bases and J gave up 5 bases; unmatched junction bases: 10. This CDR3 is built from 17 residues. Germline lookup yields CDR1 SGHRS and CDR2 YFSETQ. CDR3 in amino acids: CASSPGLTSGRGDTQYF. The CDR3, as DNA: TGCGCCAGCAGCCCCGGACTCACTAGCGGGAGGGGAGATACGCAGTATTTT.

This clone was observed a few times. The chain's CDR3 is CASSFHSYEQYF. The CDR3 nucleotides are TGTGCCAGCAGCTTCCACTCCTACGAGCAGTACTTC. The chain is built from TRBV5-4 and TRBJ2-7, with D unclear. Per germline, CDR1 SGHNT and CDR2 YYREEE (reference sequence). The V end lost 2 bases, the J end lost 0 bases, and 3 bases lay between the germline ends. This CDR3 contains 12 residues.

The rearrangement links TRBV19 to TRBJ1-4, with D hard to call. The CDR3 runs to 15 residues. CDR1 and CDR2 from the germline V gene are LNHDA and SQIVND (reference sequence). V was trimmed by 5 bases and J by 3 bases, leaving 13 bases between them. CDR3 sequence (DNA): TGTGCCAGTAGTCACCCGGGAGGATCTAATGAAAAACTGTTTTTT. It yields the protein CASSHPGGSNEKLFF.

The V call is TRBV28, the J call TRBJ1-5; 11 nucleotides agree with TRBD1. J was trimmed by 6 bases and V by 4 bases; bases with no gene match: 8. The CDR3 has 16 residues. Germline values: CDR1 MDHEN, CDR2 SYDVKM. In DNA, the CDR3 is TGTGCCAGCAGTTCCCGGACAGGGGGCTTAGGTCAGCCCCAGCATTTT. This sequence encodes CASSSRTGGLGQPQHF.

The chain has TRBV9 and TRBJ2-2; TRBD2 agrees at 8 bases. Unmatched junction bases numbered 4, after V lost 0 bases and J lost 0 bases. This CDR3 has 17 amino acids. Germline CDR1 reads SGDLS; CDR2 reads YYNGEE. CDR3 protein: CASSVDRLATNTGELFF. In nucleotides, the CDR3 is TGTGCCAGCAGCGTAGATCGACTAGCGACGAACACCGGGGAGCTGTTTTTT.

V and J are TRBV6-5 and TRBJ2-1; 15 positions agree with TRBD2. V lost 6 bases, J lost 5 bases, and 2 bases stayed unmatched. This CDR3 contains 15 residues. Germline V gene data show CDR1 as MNHEY and CDR2 as SVGAGI. The CDR3, as DNA: TGTGCCAGCAGGGGACTAGCGGGAGGAGACAATGAGCAGTTCTTC. Its translation is CASRGLAGGDNEQFF.

The V call is TRBV28, the J call TRBJ2-1, with TRBD2 matching over 7 bases. V lost 4 bases to trimming and J lost 4 bases; unmatched junction nucleotides: 7. The germline CDR1 and CDR2 sequences are MDHEN and SYDVKM. CDR3 length equals 15 residues. The DNA of the CDR3 is TGTGCCAGCAGTTCTTCAAAGCGGGGTTACAATGAGCAGTTCTTC. This sequence encodes CASSSSKRGYNEQFF.